Following are 5 T cell receptor beta chains from one sample sequenced in a study of blood T cells in healthy people across ages. It was with a sample-barcoded 5' primer and a J-beta primer mix that a second PCR of about 7 to 12 cycles was run. TCRdb recomputed calls from the 5' RACE reads with MiXCR, one row per CDR3 protein. The sample yields roughly 410,000 distinct CDR3 sequences, approximately 47% seen once. The sequenced sample consisted of blood. These receptors were obtained from a man in his 60s in good health.

This chain connects TRBV30 to TRBJ2-5; TRBD1 might be the D (5 bases). V lost 1 base to trimming and J lost 5 bases, with 11 bases between them. The CDR3 is made up of 13 amino acids. The germline V gene encodes CDR1 GTSNPN and CDR2 SVGIG (reference sequence). The CDR3 DNA is TGTGCCTGGAGTGAAGGCAGGGTGGAGACCCAGTACTTC. The encoded protein is CAWSEGRVETQYF.

This chain joins TRBV6-1 and TRBJ2-1; D is ambiguous. Between the trimmed V and J ends, which lost 0 bases and 2 bases, there was a span of 8 bases. This CDR3 contains 15 residues. CDR1 is MNHNS and CDR2 is SASEGT in the germline V gene. CDR3 loop: CASSEAGGTYNEQFF. Written as DNA, the CDR3 is TGTGCCAGCAGTGAAGCGGGCGGAACCTACAATGAGCAGTTCTTC.

This clonotype has just a few counts. CDR3 sequence reads: CASSPGGETKNIQYF. The CDR3 nucleotides read TGTGCCAGCAGCCCCGGGGGGGAGACCAAAAACATTCAGTACTTC. This sequence joins TRBV6-2 or TRBV6-3 and TRBJ2-4; 8 nucleotides line up with TRBD2. V was clipped by 6 bases and J by 2 bases; unmatched bases: 6. There are 15 residues in the CDR3. Germline CDR1 MNHEY, CDR2 SVGEGT.

This clonotype has only a few counts. The chain joins TRBV7-2 to TRBJ2-1; 7 bases fit TRBD1. This CDR3 spans 14 amino acids. The junction had 10 bases not matched to a gene; V was cut back by 5 bases and J by 9 bases. In germline, CDR1 is SGHTA, CDR2 FQGNSA. CDR3 DNA sequence: TGTGCCAGCAGCCTGGGGACAGCGTATAGTGAGCAGTTCTTC. Translated: CASSLGTAYSEQFF.

The J gene is TRBJ1-4, the V gene TRBV18; D unresolved. Looked up from germline, CDR1 is KGHSH and CDR2 is LQKENI. The CDR3 extends over 16 amino acids. V was trimmed by 1 base and J by 6 bases, leaving 15 bases between them. The CDR3 nucleotides are TGTGCCAGCTCACCACGGGATCGAAGGCAGGATGAAAAACTGTTTTTT. The encoded protein is CASSPRDRRQDEKLFF.